This is a list of T cell receptor beta chains from one sample in a study of beta chain features in type 1 diabetes. Produced via immunoSEQ multiplex PCR; TCRdb's table is partial and in-frame only. This sample has 200,000 to 250,000 clones, with about 14% found just once. Source material: naive CD4+ T cells from blood. The receptors here all came from a woman between 35 and 50 years old in good health. Both conserved end residues are part of each CDR3. Fields, in order: J gene, V gene, CDR3 protein.

TRBJ2-3 TRBV11-2 CASSLRGAGTDTQYF
TRBJ1-1 TRBV7-2 CASSFTGYTEAFF
TRBJ2-7 TRBV5-4 CASSLFGEQYF
TRBJ2-2 TRBV6-1 CASSELAIAGGTGELFF
TRBJ2-7 TRBV7-9 CASSLGLAYEQYF
TRBJ2-7 TRBV5-4 CASSLGQLSSYEQYF
TRBJ2-5 TRBV5-6 CASSTDRSVTQYF
TRBJ1-2 TRBV19 CASSAKTGQGYAYTF
TRBJ1-5 TRBV2 CASSDAGAYQPQHF
TRBJ2-1 TRBV6-5 CASRGTGSDNEQFF
TRBJ1-1 TRBV5-4 CASSLVPGMNTEAFF
TRBJ1-4 TRBV9 CASSVSGREKLFF
TRBJ2-7 TRBV2 CASSEKGRTYEQYF
TRBJ2-5 TRBV7-9 CASSLLDRGLQETQYF
TRBJ1-6 TRBV7-8 CASSPESSYNSPLHF
TRBJ1-1 TRBV5-1 CASSLAHLSSDTEAFF
- TRBV18 CASSPQEDSYEQYF
TRBJ1-6 TRBV11-2 CASRRGPPLHF
TRBJ2-3 TRBV2 CASSPPGTDTQYF
TRBJ2-7 TRBV18 CASSPTTSNPLGYF
TRBJ2-1 TRBV27 CASSLRRDRVNNEQFF
TRBJ1-1 TRBV7-9 CASSSGTFNTEAFF